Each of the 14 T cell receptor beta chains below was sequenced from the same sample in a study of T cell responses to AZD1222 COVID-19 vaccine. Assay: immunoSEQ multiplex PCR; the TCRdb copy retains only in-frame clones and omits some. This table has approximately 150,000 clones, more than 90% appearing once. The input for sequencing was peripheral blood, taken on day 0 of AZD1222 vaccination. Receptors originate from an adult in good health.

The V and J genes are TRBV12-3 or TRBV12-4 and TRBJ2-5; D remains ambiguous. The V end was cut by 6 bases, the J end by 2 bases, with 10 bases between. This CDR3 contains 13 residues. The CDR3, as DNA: TGTGCCAGCAGCCCCTGGAAACAAGAGACCCAGTACTTC. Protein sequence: CASSPWKQETQYF.

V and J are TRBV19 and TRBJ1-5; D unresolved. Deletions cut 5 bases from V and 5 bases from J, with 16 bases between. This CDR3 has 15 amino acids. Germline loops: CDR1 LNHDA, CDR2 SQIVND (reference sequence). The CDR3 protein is CASSVGGGLYQPQHF. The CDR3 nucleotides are TGTGCCAGTAGTGTCGGTGGAGGCCTGTATCAGCCCCAGCATTTT.

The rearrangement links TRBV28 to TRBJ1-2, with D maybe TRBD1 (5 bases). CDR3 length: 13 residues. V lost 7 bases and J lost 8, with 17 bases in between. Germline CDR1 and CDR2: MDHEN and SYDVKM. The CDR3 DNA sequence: TGTGCCAGCACCTCCCCCTCGAGGGGCGGCTACACCTTC. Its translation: CASTSPSRGGYTF.

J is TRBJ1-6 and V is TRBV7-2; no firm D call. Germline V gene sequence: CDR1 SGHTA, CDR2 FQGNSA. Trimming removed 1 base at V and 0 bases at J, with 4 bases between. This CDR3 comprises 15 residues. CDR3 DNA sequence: TGTGCCAGCAGCTTAGACAGCTCCTATAATTCACCCCTCCACTTT. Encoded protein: CASSLDSSYNSPLHF.

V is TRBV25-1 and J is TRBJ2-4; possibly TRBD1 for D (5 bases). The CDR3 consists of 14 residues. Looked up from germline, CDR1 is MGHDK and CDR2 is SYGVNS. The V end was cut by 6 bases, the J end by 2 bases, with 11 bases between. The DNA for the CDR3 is TGTGCCAGCAGCCCACAGGTCTCCAAAAACATTCAGTACTTC. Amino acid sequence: CASSPQVSKNIQYF.

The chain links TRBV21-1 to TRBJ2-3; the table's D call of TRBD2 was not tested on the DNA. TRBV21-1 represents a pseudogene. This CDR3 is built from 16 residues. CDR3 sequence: CASSTDSGGSTDTQYF. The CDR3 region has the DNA TGTGCCAGCAGCACTGATAGCGGGGGCTCCACAGATACGCAGTATTTT.

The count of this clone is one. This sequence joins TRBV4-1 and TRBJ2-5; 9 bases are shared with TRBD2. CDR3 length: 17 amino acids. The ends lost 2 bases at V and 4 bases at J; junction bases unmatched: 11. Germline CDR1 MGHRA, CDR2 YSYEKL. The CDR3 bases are TGCGCCAGCAGCCAACCTCGCGGGCGGGAGGGCCCAGAGACCCAGTACTTC. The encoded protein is CASSQPRGREGPETQYF.

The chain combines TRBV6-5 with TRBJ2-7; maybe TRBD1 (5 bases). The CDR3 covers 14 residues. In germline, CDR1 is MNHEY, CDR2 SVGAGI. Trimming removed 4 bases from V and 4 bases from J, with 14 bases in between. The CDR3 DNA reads TGTGCCAGCAGTTCCCCAGGGAAAGCGTACGAGCAGTACTTC. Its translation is CASSSPGKAYEQYF.

DNA of the CDR3: TGCAGCGTTGAACTGCCAGCATATGGCTACACCTTC. It is translated as CSVELPAYGYTF. This chain joins TRBV29-1 and TRBJ1-2; D not resolved. CDR3 length: 12 residues. CDR1 is SQVTM, CDR2 ANQGSEA, per germline. V lost 2 bases to trimming and J lost 5 bases, with 9 bases between them.

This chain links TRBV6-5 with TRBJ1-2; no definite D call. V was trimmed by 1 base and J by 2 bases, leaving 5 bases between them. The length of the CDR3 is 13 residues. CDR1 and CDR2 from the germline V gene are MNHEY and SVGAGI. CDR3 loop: CASSYFGNYGYTF. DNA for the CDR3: TGTGCCAGCAGTTACTTTGGGAACTATGGCTACACCTTC.

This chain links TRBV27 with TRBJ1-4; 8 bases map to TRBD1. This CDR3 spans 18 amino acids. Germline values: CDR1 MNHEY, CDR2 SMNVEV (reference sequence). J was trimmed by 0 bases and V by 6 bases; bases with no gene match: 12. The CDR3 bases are TGTGCCAGCAGCCCAATGGGGGACAGGCGAGCAACTAATGAAAAACTGTTTTTT. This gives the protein CASSPMGDRRATNEKLFF.

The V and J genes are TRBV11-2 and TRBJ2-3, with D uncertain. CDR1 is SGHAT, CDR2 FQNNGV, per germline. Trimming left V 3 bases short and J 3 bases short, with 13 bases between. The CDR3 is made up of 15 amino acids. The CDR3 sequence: CASSLVGLTTDTQYF. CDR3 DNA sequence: TGTGCCAGCAGCTTGGTCGGGCTGACTACAGATACGCAGTATTTT.

CDR3: CASSTQGNTGELFF. Written as DNA, the CDR3 is TGTGCCAGCAGCACACAGGGGAACACCGGGGAGCTGTTTTTT. This sequence joins TRBV2 and TRBJ2-2, with TRBD1 as a possible D gene (6 bases). Germline V gene sequence: CDR1 SNHLY, CDR2 FYNNEI. Trimming removed 6 bases from V and 1 base from J, with 9 bases in between. This CDR3 contains 14 residues.

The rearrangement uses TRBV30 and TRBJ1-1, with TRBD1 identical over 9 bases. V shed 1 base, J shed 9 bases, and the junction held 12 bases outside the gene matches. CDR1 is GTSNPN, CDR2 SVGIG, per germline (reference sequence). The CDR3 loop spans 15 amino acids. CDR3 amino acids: CAWSAEPGQGLKAFF. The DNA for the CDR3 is TGTGCCTGGAGTGCGGAACCTGGACAGGGGCTAAAAGCTTTCTTT. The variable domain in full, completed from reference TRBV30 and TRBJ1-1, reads SQTIHQWPATLVQPVGSPLSLECTVEGTSNPNLYWYRQAAGRGLQLLFYSVGIGQISSEVPQNLSASRPQDRQFILSSKKLLLSDSGFYLCAWSAEPGQGLKAFFGQGTRLTVV.